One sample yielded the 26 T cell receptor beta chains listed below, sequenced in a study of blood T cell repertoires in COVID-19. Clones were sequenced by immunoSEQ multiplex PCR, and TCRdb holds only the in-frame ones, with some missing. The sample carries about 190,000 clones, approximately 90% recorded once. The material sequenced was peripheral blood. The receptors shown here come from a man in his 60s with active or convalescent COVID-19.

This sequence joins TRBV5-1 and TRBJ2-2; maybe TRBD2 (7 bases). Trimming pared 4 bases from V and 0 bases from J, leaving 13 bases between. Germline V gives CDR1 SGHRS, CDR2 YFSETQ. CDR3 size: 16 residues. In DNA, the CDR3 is TGCGCCAGCAGCCCTCGGGGGGCCTCGAACACCGGGGAGCTGTTTTTT. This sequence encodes CASSPRGASNTGELFF.

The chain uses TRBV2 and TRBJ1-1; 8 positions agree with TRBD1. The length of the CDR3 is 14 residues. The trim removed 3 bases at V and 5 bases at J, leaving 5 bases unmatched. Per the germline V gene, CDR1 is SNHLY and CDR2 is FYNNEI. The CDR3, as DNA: TGTGCCAGCAGTGACTCCAGGGGGCGGACTGAAGCTTTCTTT. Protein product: CASSDSRGRTEAFF.

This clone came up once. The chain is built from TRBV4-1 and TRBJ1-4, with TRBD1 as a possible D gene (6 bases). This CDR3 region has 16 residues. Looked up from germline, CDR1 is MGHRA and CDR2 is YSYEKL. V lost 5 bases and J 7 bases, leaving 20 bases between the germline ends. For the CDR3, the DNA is TGCGCCAGCAGCACAACATCCGGGACAAGGGTTGAAAAACTGTTTTTT. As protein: CASSTTSGTRVEKLFF.

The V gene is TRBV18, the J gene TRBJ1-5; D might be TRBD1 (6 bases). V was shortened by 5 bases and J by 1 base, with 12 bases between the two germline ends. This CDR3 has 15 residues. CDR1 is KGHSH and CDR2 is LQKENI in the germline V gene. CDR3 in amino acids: CASSSLQGSNQPQHF. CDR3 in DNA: TGTGCCAGCTCATCGTTACAGGGCAGCAATCAGCCCCAGCATTTT.

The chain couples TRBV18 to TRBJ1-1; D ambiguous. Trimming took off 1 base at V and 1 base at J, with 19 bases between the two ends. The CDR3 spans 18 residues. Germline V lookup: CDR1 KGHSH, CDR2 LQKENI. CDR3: CASSPREGPSPPNTEAFF. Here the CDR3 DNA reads TGTGCCAGCTCACCACGCGAGGGCCCTTCGCCCCCGAACACTGAAGCTTTCTTT.

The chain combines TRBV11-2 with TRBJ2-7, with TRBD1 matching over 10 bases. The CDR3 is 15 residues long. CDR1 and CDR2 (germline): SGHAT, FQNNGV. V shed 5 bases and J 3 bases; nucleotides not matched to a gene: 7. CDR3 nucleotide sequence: TGTGCCAGCAGCCTCTCGACAGGGGGCTACTACGAGCAGTACTTC. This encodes CASSLSTGGYYEQYF.

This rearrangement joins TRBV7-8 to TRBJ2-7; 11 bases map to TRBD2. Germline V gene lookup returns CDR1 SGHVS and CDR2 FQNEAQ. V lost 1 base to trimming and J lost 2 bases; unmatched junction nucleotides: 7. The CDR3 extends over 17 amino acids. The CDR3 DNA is TGTGCCAGCAGCTTAGGGGCTAGCGGGGGGCTAACCTACGAGCAGTACTTC. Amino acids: CASSLGASGGLTYEQYF.

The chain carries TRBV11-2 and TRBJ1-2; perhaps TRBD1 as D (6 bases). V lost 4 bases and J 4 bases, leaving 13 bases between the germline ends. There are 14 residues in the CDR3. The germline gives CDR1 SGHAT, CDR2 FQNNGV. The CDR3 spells CASSSIQGIYGYTF. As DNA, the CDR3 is TGTGCCAGCAGCTCTATACAGGGTATCTATGGCTACACCTTC.

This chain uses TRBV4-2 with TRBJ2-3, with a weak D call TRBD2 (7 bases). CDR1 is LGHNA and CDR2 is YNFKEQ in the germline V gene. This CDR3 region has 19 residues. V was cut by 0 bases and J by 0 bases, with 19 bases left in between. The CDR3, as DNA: TGTGCCAGCAGCCAAGAAGGACGGGGGGCGGGAGCTAGCACAGATACGCAGTATTTT. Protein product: CASSQEGRGAGASTDTQYF.

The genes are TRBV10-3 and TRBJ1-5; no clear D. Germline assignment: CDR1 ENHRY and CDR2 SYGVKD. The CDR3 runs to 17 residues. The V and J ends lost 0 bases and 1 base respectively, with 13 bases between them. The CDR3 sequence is CAISESAVGRSNQPQHF. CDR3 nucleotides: TGTGCCATCAGTGAGTCGGCGGTTGGGAGAAGCAATCAGCCCCAGCATTTT.

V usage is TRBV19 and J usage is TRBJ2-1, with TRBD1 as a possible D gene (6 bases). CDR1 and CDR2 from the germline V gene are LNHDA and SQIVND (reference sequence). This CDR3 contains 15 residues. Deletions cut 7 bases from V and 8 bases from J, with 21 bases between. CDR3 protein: CASTPLFDRNDEQFF. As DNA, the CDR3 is TGTGCCAGTACCCCTTTGTTTGACAGGAACGATGAGCAGTTCTTC. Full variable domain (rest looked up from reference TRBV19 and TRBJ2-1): DGGITQSPKYLFRKEGQNVTLSCEQNLNHDAMYWYRQDPGQGLRLIYYSQIVNDFQKGDIAEGYSVSREKKESFPLTVTSAQKNPTAFYLCASTPLFDRNDEQFFGPGTRLTVL.

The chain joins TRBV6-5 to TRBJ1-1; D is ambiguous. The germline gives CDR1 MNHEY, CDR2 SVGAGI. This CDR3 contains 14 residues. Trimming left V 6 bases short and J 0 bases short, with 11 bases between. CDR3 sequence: CASRRGSMNTEAFF. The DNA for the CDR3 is TGTGCCAGCAGGCGAGGTTCCATGAACACTGAAGCTTTCTTT.

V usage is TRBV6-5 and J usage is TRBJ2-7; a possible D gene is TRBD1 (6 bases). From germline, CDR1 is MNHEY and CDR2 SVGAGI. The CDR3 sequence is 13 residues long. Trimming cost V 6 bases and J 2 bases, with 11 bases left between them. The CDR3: CASSGQITYEQYF. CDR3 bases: TGTGCCAGCAGCGGACAGATTACCTACGAGCAGTACTTC.

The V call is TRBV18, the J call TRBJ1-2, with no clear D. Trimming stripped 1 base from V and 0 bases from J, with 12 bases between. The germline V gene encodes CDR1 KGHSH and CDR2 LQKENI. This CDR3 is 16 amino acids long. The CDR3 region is CASSPRGVEANYGYTF. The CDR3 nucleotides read TGTGCCAGCTCACCACGGGGAGTAGAAGCTAACTATGGCTACACCTTC. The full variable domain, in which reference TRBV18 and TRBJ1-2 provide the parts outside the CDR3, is NAGVMQNPRHLVRRRGQEARLRCSPMKGHSHVYWYRQLPEEGLKFMVYLQKENIIDESGMPKERFSAEFPKEGPSILRIQQVVRGDSAAYFCASSPRGVEANYGYTFGSGTRLTVV.

The CDR3 nucleotides are TGTGCCACCAGCAGAGGGCGGCAGGGGGAGACCCAGTACTTC. The encoded protein is CATSRGRQGETQYF. The rearrangement joins TRBV15 to TRBJ2-5; TRBD1 might be the D (6 bases). Trimming cost V 1 base and J 5 bases, with 11 bases left between them. From germline, CDR1 is LNHNV and CDR2 YYDKDF (reference sequence). The CDR3 consists of 14 residues.

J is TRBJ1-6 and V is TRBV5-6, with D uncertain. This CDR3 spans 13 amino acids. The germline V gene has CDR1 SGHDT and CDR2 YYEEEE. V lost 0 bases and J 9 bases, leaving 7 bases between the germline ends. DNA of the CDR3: TGTGCCAGCAGCTTGGGTCTAGGTTCACCCCTCCACTTT. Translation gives CASSLGLGSPLHF.

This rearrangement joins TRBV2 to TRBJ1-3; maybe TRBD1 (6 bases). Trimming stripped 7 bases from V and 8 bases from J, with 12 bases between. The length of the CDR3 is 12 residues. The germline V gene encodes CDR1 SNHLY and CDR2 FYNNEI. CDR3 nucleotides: TGTGCCAGCAACAGGGTCGGAGACACCATATATTTT. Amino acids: CASNRVGDTIYF.

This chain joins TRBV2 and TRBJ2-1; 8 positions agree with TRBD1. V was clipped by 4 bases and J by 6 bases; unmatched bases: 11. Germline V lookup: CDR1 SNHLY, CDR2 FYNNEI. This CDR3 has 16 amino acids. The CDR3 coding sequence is TGTGCCAGCAGTGGTTACCGGGACAGGTCTCGCAATGAGCAGTTCTTC. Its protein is CASSGYRDRSRNEQFF.

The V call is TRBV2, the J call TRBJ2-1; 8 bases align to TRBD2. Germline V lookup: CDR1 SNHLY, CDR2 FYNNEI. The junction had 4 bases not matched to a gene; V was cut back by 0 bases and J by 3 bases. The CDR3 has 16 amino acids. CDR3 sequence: CASSEAGGGFYNEQFF. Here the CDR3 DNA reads TGTGCCAGCAGTGAAGCGGGCGGGGGGTTCTACAATGAGCAGTTCTTC.

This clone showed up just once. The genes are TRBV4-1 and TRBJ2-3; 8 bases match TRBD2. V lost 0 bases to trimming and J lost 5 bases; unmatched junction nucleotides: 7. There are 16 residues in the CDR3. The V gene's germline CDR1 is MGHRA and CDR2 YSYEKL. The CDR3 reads CASSQEVGGAVDTQYF. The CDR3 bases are TGCGCCAGCAGCCAAGAGGTCGGGGGGGCCGTAGATACGCAGTATTTT.

CDR3 bases: TGTGCCAGCAGCCAAGGACTAGTAGGGGAGACCCAGTACTTC. Translating gives CASSQGLVGETQYF. The V gene is TRBV3-1 (or the pseudogene TRBV3-2), the J gene TRBJ2-5; D is perhaps TRBD2 (6 bases). The V and J ends lost 1 base and 5 bases respectively, with 11 bases between them. CDR1 is LGHDT and CDR2 is YNNKEL in the germline V gene (reference sequence). The length of the CDR3 is 14 residues.

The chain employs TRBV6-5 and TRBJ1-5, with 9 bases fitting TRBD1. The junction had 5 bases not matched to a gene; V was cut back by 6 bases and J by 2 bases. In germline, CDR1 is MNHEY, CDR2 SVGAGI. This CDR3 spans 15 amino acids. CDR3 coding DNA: TGTGCCAGCAGCTTGGGACAGGGTCGCAATCAGCCCCAGCATTTT. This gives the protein CASSLGQGRNQPQHF.

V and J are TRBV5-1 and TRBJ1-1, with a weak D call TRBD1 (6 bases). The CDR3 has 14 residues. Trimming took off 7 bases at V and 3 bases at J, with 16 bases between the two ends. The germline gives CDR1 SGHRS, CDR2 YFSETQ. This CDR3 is CASALGGHYTEAFF. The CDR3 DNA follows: TGCGCCAGCGCACTAGGGGGACACTACACTGAAGCTTTCTTT.

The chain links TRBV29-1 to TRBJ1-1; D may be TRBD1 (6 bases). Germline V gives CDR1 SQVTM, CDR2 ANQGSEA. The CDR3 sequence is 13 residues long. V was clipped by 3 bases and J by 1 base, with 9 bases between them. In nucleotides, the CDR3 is TGCAGCGTTGACAGGGGCGCGAACACTGAAGCTTTCTTT. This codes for CSVDRGANTEAFF.

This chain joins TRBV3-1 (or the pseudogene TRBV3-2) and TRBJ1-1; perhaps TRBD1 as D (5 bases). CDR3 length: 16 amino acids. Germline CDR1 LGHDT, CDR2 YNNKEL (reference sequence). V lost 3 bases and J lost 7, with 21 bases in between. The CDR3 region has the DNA TGTGCCAGCAGCCATGTGGTGGGGGGGTGGGCCTTTGAAGCTTTCTTT. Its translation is CASSHVVGGWAFEAFF.

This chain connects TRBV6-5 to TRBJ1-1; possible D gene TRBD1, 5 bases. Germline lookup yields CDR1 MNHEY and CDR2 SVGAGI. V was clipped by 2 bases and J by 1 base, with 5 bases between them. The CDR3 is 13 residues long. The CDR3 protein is CASSYGQNTEAFF. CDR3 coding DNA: TGTGCCAGCAGTTACGGACAGAACACTGAAGCTTTCTTT.